The sequence of this T cell receptor (beta chain) was determined in a study of prognosis after radiotherapy for stage I lung cancer. In its sample, this clonotype was seen many times. Two-round multiplex PCR amplified TCR beta CDR3 from genomic DNA. Primers (each specific to one TRBV or TRBJ gene) were used in first-round PCR. TCRdb fed the multiplex PCR reads into MiXCR, producing one record per CDR3 protein. The sample shows tens of thousands of distinct CDR3 sequences, more than 20% of them seen only once. Trimming stripped 3 bases from V and 5 bases from J, with 8 bases between. CDR1 is ENHRY and CDR2 is SYGVKD in the germline V gene. CDR3 length: 13 residues.

The chain uses TRBV10-3 and TRBJ1-5; D perhaps matches TRBD1 (6 bases). Specimen: PBMCs, collected before or after stereotactic body radiation therapy (not recorded which). This receptor was taken from a donor at least 50 years old with non-small cell lung cancer. CDR3 nucleotide sequence: TGTGCCATCAGTGACGGGGGGCATCAGCCCCAGCATTTT. Its translation is CAISDGGHQPQHF.